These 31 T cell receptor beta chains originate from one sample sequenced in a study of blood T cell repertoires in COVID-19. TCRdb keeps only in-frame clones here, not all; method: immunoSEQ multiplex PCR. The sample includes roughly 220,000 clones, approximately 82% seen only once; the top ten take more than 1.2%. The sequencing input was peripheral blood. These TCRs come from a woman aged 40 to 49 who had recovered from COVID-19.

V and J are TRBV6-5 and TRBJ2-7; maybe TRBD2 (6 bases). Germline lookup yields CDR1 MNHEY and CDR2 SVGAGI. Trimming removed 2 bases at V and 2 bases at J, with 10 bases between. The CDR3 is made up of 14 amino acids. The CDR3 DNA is TGTGCCAGCAGTTACGACGGGGGAGCCTACGAGCAGTACTTC. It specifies CASSYDGGAYEQYF.

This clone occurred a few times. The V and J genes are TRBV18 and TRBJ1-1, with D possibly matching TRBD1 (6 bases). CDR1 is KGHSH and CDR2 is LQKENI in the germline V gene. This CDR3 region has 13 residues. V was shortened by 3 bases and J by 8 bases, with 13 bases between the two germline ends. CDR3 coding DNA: TGTGCCAGCTCACCGAAAATAACAGGGGAAGCTTTCTTT. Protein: CASSPKITGEAFF.

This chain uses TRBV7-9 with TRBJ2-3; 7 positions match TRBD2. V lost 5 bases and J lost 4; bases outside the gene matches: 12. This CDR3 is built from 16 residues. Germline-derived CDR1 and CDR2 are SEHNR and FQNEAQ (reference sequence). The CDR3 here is CASSPTPTSDADTQYF. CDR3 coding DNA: TGTGCCAGCAGCCCTACCCCTACTAGCGACGCAGATACGCAGTATTTT. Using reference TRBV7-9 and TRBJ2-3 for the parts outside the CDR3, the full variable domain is DTGVSQNPRHKITKRGQNVTFRCDPISEHNRLYWYRQTLGQGPEFLTYFQNEAQLEKSRLLSDRFSAERPKGSFSTLEIQRTEQGDSAMYLCASSPTPTSDADTQYFGPGTRLTVL.

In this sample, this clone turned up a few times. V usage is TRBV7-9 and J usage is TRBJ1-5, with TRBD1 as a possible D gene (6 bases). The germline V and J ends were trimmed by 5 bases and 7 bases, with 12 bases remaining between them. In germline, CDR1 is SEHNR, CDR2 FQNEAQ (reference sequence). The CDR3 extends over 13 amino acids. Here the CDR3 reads CASSPQGGQPQHF. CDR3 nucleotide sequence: TGTGCCAGCAGCCCACAGGGTGGGCAGCCCCAGCATTTT.

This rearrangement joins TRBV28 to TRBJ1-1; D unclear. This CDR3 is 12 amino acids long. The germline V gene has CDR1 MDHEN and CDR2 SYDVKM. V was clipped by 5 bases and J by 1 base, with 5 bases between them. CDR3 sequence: CASSAGNTEAFF. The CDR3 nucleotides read TGTGCCAGCAGTGCAGGGAACACTGAAGCTTTCTTT.

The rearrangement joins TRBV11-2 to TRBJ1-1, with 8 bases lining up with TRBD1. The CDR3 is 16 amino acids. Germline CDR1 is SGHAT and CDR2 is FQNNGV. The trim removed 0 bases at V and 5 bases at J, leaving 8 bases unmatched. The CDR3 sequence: CASSLDAQGATTEAFF. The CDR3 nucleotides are TGTGCCAGCAGCTTAGACGCCCAGGGGGCTACGACTGAAGCTTTCTTT.

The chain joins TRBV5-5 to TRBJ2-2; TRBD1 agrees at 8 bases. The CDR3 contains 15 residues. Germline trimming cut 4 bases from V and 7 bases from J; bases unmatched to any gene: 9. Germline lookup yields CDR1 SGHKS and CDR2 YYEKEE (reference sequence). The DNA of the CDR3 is TGTGCCAGCAGCCCCCAGCCACAGGGGGACGGGGAGCTGTTTTTT. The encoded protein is CASSPQPQGDGELFF.

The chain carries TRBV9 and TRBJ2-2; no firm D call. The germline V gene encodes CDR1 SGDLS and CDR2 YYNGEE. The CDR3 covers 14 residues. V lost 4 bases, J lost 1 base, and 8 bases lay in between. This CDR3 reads CASSMALNTGELFF. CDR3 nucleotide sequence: TGTGCCAGCAGCATGGCCCTGAACACCGGGGAGCTGTTTTTT.

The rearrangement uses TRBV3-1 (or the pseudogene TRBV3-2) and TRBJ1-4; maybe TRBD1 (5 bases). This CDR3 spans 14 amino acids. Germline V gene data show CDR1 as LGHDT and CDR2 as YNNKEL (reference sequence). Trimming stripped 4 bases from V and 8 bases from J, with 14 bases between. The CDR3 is CASSPRGLEEKLFF. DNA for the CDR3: TGTGCCAGCAGCCCTCGGGGGTTGGAGGAAAAACTGTTTTTT.

DNA for the CDR3: TGTGCCAGCAGCCGAGCGGGGGCTTCGGAGACCCAGTACTTC. This encodes CASSRAGASETQYF. The chain employs TRBV7-8 and TRBJ2-5; 8 bases are a match to TRBD2. The CDR3 length is 14 residues. The V segment lost 5 bases and the J segment 5 bases; nucleotides outside the gene matches: 7. Germline-derived CDR1 and CDR2 are SGHVS and FQNEAQ.

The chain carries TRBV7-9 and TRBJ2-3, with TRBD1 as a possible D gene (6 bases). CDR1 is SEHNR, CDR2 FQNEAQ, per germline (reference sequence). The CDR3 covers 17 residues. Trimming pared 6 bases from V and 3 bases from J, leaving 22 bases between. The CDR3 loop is CASSTSNQGIETDTQYF. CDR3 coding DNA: TGTGCCAGCAGTACTTCCAATCAGGGGATAGAGACAGATACGCAGTATTTT.

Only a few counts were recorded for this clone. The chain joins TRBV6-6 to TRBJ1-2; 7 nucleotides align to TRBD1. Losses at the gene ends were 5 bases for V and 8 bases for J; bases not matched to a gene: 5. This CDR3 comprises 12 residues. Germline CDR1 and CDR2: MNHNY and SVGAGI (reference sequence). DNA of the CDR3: TGTGCCAGCAGTCCGACAGGGCGCGGCTACACCTTC. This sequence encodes CASSPTGRGYTF.

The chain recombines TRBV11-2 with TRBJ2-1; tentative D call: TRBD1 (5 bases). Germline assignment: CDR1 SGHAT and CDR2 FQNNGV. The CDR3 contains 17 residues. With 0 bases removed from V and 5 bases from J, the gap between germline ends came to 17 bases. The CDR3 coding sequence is TGTGCCAGCAGCTTAGATTATGCCAGGGTGTCGAACAATGAGCAGTTCTTC. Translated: CASSLDYARVSNNEQFF.

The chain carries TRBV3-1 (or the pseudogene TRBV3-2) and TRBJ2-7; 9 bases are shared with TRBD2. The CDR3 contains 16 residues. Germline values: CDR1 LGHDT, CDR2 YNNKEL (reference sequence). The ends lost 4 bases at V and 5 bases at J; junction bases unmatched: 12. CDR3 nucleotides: TGTGCCAGCAGCCGGGGACTAGCTGATGCCTTTGACGAGCAGTACTTC. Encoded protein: CASSRGLADAFDEQYF.

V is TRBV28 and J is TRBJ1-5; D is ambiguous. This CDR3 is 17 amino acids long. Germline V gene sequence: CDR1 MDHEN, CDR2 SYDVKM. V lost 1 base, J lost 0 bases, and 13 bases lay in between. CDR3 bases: TGTGCCAGCAGTTTATTCCCCCGCGGCTATAGCAATCAGCCCCAGCATTTT. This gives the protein CASSLFPRGYSNQPQHF.

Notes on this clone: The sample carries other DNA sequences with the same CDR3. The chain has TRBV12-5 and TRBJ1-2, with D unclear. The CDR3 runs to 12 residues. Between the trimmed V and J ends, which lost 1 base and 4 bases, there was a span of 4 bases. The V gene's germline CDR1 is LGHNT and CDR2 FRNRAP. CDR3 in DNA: TGTGCTAGTGGTTTGGACTCCTATGGCTACACCTTC. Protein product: CASGLDSYGYTF.

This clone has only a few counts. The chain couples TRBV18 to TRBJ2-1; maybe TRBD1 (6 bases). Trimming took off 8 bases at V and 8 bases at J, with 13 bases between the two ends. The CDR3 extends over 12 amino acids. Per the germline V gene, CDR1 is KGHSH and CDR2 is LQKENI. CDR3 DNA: TGTGCCAGCAAAGGACAGATGGATGAGCAGTTCTTC. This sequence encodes CASKGQMDEQFF.

The CDR3 coding sequence is TGTGCCAGCAGCTTAGGGGGAGCAAACACCATATATTTT. This sequence encodes CASSLGGANTIYF. V usage is TRBV7-9 and J usage is TRBJ1-3; D ambiguous. The germline V gene has CDR1 SEHNR and CDR2 FQNEAQ (reference sequence). CDR3 length: 13 residues. The V end was cut by 1 base, the J end by 6 bases, with 7 bases between.

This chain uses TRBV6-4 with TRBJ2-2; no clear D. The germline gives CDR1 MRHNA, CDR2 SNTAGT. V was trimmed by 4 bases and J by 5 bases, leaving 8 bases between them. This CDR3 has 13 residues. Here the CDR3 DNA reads TGTGCCAGCAGTGCGGCACAGACCGGGGAGCTGTTTTTT. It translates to CASSAAQTGELFF.

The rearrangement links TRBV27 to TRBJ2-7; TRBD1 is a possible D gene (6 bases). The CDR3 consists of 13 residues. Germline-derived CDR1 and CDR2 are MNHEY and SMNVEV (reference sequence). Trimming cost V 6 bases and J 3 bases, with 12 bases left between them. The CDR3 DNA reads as TGTGCCAGCAGCCGGACAGCGCTCTACGAGCAGTACTTC. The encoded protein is CASSRTALYEQYF.

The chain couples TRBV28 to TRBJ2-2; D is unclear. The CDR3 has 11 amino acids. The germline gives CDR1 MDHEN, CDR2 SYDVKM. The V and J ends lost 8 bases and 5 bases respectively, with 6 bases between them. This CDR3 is CASSVTGELFF. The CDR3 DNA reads TGTGCCAGCTCCGTAACCGGGGAGCTGTTTTTT.

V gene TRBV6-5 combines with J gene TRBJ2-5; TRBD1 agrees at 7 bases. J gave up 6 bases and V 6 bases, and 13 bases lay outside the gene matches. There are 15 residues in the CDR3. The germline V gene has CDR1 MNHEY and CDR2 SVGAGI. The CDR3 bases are TGTGCCAGCAGGGTCGGCCAGGGGGATGGTAAGACCCAGTACTTC. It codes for CASRVGQGDGKTQYF.

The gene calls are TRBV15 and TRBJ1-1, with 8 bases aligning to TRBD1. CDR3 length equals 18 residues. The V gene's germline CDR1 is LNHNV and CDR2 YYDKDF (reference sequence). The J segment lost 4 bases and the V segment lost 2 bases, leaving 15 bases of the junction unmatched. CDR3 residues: CATSRPRDQGAIFTEAFF. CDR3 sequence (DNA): TGTGCCACCAGCAGACCGAGAGATCAGGGGGCAATTTTCACTGAAGCTTTCTTT.

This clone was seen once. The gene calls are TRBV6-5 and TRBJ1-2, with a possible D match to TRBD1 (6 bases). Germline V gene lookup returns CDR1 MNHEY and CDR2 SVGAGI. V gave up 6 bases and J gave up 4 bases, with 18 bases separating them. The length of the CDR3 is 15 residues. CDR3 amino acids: CASRKDRNLGYGYTF. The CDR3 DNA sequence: TGTGCCAGCAGAAAAGACAGGAACCTGGGCTATGGCTACACCTTC.

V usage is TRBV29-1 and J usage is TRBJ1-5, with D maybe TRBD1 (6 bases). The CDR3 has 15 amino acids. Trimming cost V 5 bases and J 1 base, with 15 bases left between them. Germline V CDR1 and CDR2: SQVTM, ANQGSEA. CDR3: CSVTMGASSNQPQHF. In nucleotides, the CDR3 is TGCAGCGTTACCATGGGGGCGAGCAGCAATCAGCCCCAGCATTTT.

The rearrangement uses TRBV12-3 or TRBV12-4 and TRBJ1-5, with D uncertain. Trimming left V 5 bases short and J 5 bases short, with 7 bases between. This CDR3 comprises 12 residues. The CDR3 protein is CASSASDQPQHF. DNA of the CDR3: TGTGCCAGCAGTGCGTCCGATCAGCCCCAGCATTTT.

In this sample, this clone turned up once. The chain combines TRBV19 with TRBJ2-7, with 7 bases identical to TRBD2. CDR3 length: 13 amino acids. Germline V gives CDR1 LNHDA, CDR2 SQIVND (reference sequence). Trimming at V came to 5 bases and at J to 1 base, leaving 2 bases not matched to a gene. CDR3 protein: CASSLGGSYEQYF. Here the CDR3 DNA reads TGTGCCAGTAGTCTCGGGGGGTCCTACGAGCAGTACTTC.

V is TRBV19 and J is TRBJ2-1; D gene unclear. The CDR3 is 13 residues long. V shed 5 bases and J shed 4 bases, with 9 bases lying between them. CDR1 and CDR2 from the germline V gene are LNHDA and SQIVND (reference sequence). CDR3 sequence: CASSPRQYNEQFF. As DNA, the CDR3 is TGTGCCAGTAGTCCTAGGCAGTACAATGAGCAGTTCTTC.

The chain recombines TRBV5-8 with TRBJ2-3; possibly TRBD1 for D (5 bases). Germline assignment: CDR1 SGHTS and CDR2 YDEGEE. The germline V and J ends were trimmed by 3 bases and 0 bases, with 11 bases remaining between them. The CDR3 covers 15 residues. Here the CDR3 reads CASSSPGWSTDTQYF. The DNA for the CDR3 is TGTGCCAGCAGCTCCCCAGGGTGGAGCACAGATACGCAGTATTTT.

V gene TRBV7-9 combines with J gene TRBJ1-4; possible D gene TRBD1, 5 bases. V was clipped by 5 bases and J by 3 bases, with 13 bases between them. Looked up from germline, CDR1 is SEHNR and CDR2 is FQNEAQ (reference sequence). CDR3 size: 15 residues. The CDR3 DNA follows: TGTGCCAGCAGCCCCCAGGGTAATCCTAATGAAAAACTGTTTTTT. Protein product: CASSPQGNPNEKLFF.

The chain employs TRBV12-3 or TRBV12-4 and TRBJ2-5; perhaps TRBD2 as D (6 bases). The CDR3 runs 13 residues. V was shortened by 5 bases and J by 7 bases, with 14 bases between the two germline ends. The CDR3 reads CASSGTVSGTQYF. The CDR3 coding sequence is TGTGCCAGCAGTGGGACTGTCTCAGGGACCCAGTACTTC.